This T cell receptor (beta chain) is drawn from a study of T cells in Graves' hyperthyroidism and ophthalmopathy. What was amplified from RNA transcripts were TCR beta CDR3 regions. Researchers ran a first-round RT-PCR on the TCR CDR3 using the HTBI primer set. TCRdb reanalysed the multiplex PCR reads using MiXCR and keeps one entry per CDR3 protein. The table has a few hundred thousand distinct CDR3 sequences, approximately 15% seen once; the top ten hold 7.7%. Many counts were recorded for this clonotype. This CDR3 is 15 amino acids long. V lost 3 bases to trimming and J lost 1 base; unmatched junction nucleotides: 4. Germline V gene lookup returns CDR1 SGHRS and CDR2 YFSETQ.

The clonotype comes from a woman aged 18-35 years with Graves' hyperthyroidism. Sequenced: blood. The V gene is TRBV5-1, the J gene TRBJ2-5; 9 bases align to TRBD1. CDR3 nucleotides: TGCGCCAGCAGCTGGGGGACAGGGACCCAAGAGACCCAGTACTTC. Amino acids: CASSWGTGTQETQYF.